These 10 T cell receptor beta chains came from one sample sequenced in a study of blood T cells in healthy people across ages. Primers used in a second PCR of about 7 to 12 cycles were a sample-barcoded 5' primer and a J-beta primer mix. TCRdb processed the 5' RACE reads anew with MiXCR; each CDR3 protein has one entry. Counted here are 600,000 or so distinct CDR3 sequences, 25% to 30% occurring once; the ten biggest clones make up approximately 14%. Source material: blood. These receptors originate from a woman at least 80 years old in good health.

This clonotype has a handful of counts. The chain uses TRBV3-1 and TRBJ1-1, with D unresolved. The CDR3 runs to 15 residues. CDR1 and CDR2 (germline): LGHDT, YNNKEL (reference sequence). Trimming pared 4 bases from V and 4 bases from J, leaving 16 bases between. The CDR3 DNA sequence: TGTGCCAGCAGCCCTCCGGGCGGAACCCCCACTGAAGCTTTCTTT. Its protein is CASSPPGGTPTEAFF.

The chain joins TRBV5-1 to TRBJ2-5; no definite D call. Trimming left V 5 bases short and J 1 base short, with 15 bases between. The CDR3 is 15 residues long. CDR1 SGHRS and CDR2 YFSETQ come from the germline V gene. This CDR3 is CASSSNSLRQETQYF. Here the CDR3 DNA reads TGCGCCAGCAGTTCTAACTCGTTGCGCCAAGAGACCCAGTACTTC.

This clonotype was recorded many times. V and J are TRBV28 and TRBJ2-7; D may be TRBD1 (6 bases). V was pared by 8 bases and J by 1 base, with 12 bases between. This CDR3 contains 13 residues. Per the germline V gene, CDR1 is MDHEN and CDR2 is SYDVKM. The CDR3 here is CASLTGDSYEQYF. As DNA, the CDR3 is TGTGCCAGCTTGACAGGAGATTCCTACGAGCAGTACTTC.

V and J are TRBV6-2 or TRBV6-3 and TRBJ2-3, with 9 bases fitting TRBD2. Trimming at V came to 8 bases and at J to 1 base, leaving 7 bases not matched to a gene. Looked up from germline, CDR1 is MNHEY and CDR2 is SVGEGT. The CDR3 has 15 amino acids. Here the CDR3 reads CASGTSGFGTDTQYF. The DNA of the CDR3 is TGTGCCAGCGGAACTAGCGGGTTTGGCACAGATACGCAGTATTTT.

The gene calls are TRBV12-3 or TRBV12-4 and TRBJ1-2; no reliable D call. The CDR3 totals 12 residues. V was cut by 4 bases and J by 5 bases, with 8 bases left in between. CDR3 coding DNA: TGTGCCAGCAGTTCCGGACCGTATGGCTACACCTTC. It codes for CASSSGPYGYTF.

There are a few counts of this clonotype. The chain joins TRBV3-1 to TRBJ1-1; D call uncertain. CDR3 length: 13 residues. CDR1 is LGHDT, CDR2 YNNKEL, per germline (reference sequence). V lost 4 bases, J lost 1 base, and 7 bases lay in between. Here the CDR3 reads CASSRLKNTEAFF. CDR3 nucleotides: TGTGCCAGCAGCCGACTGAAGAACACTGAAGCTTTCTTT.

In regard to this clonotype: Germline and junction disagree at one end, which may indicate a read error. The V gene is TRBV5-1, the J gene TRBJ2-5; TRBD2 is a possible D gene (7 bases). The CDR3 consists of 15 residues. The germline gives CDR1 SGHRS, CDR2 YFSETQ. The CDR3 DNA sequence: TGCACCAGCAGCTTGGAGGCGGGGGCAATCGAGACCCAGTACTTC. It specifies CTSSLEAGAIETQYF.

In regard to this clonotype: A much larger clone sits a single nucleotide away, making a read error possible. The rearrangement uses TRBV6-2 or TRBV6-3 and TRBJ2-1; 7 bases match TRBD1. The J call may be in error: the DNA end matches TRBJ2-7 better. The CDR3 contains 15 residues. Germline V gives CDR1 MNHEY, CDR2 SVGEGT. In DNA, the CDR3 is TGTGCCAGCAGTTACGTCGGGACAGCCTACAATGAGCAGTACTTC. Encoded protein: CASSYVGTAYNEQYF.

This clonotype appeared a few times. V and J are TRBV29-1 and TRBJ2-1; D not resolved. The end of the DNA is better explained by TRBJ2-7, so the J call may be wrong. The CDR3 covers 13 residues. CDR1 SQVTM and CDR2 ANQGSEA come from the germline V gene. The CDR3 loop reads CSGARSSYNEQYF. DNA for the CDR3: TGCAGCGGTGCAAGGAGCTCCTACAATGAGCAGTACTTC.

As concerns this clonotype: Given a much more abundant clone one base away, this may be a read error. J is TRBJ2-5 and V is TRBV7-9; 11 bases match TRBD2. The ends lost 0 bases at V and 11 bases at J; junction bases unmatched: 11. Per the germline V gene, CDR1 is SEHNR and CDR2 is FQNEAQ (reference sequence). This CDR3 region has 16 residues. CDR3 sequence reads: CASSLASGGVYNEQYF. CDR3 DNA sequence: TGTGCCAGCAGCTTAGCTAGCGGGGGGGTTTACAATGAGCAGTACTTC.